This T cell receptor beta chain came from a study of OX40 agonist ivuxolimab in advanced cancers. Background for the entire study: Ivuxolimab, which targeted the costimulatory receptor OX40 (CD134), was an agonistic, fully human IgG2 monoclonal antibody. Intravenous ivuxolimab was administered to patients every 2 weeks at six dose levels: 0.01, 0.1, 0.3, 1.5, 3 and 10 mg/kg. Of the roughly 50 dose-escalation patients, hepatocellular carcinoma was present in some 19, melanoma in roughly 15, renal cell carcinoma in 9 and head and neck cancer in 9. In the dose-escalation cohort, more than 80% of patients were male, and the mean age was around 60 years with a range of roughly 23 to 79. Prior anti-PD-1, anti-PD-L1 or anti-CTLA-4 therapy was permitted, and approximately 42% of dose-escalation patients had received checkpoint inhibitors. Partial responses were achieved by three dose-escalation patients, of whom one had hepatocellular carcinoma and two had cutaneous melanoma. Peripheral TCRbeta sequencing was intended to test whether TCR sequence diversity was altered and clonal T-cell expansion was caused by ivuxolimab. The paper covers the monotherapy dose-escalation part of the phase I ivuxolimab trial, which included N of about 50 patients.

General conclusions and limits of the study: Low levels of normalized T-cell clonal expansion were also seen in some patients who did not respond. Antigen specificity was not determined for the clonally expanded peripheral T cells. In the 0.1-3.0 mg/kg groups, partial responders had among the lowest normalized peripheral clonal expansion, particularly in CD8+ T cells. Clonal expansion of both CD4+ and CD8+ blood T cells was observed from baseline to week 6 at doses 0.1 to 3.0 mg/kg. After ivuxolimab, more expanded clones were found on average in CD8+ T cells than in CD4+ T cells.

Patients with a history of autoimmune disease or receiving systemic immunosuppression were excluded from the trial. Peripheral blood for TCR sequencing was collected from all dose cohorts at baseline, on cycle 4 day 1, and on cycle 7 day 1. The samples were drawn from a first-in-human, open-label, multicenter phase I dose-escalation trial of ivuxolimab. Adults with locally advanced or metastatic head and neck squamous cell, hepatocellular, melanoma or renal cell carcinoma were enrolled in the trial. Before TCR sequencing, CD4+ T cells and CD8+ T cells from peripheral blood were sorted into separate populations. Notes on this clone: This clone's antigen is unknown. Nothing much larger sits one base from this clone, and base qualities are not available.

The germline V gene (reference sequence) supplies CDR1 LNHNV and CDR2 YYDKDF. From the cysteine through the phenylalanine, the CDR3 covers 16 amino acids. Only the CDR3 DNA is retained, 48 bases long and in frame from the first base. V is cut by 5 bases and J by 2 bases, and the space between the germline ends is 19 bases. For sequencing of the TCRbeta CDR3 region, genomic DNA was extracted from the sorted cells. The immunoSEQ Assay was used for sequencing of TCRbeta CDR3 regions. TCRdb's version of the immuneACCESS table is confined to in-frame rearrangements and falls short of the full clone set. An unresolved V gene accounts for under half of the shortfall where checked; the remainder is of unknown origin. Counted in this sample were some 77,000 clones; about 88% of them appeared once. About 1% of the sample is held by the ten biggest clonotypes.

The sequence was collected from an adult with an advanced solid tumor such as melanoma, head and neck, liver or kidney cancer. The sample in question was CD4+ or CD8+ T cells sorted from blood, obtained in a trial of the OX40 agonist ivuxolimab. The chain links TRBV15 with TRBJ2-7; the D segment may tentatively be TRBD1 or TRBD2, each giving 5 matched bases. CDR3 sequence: CATSRLPGTKAYEQYF. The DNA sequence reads TGTGCCACCAGCCGTCTCCCCGGGACGAAAGCCTACGAGCAGTACTTC. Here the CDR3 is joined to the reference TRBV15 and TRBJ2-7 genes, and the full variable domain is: DAMVIQNPRYQVTQFGKPVTLSCSQTLNHNVMYWYQQKSSQAPKLLFHYYDKDFNNEADTPDNFQSRRPNTSFCFLDIRSPGLGDTAMYLCATSRLPGTKAYEQYFGPGTRLTVT.